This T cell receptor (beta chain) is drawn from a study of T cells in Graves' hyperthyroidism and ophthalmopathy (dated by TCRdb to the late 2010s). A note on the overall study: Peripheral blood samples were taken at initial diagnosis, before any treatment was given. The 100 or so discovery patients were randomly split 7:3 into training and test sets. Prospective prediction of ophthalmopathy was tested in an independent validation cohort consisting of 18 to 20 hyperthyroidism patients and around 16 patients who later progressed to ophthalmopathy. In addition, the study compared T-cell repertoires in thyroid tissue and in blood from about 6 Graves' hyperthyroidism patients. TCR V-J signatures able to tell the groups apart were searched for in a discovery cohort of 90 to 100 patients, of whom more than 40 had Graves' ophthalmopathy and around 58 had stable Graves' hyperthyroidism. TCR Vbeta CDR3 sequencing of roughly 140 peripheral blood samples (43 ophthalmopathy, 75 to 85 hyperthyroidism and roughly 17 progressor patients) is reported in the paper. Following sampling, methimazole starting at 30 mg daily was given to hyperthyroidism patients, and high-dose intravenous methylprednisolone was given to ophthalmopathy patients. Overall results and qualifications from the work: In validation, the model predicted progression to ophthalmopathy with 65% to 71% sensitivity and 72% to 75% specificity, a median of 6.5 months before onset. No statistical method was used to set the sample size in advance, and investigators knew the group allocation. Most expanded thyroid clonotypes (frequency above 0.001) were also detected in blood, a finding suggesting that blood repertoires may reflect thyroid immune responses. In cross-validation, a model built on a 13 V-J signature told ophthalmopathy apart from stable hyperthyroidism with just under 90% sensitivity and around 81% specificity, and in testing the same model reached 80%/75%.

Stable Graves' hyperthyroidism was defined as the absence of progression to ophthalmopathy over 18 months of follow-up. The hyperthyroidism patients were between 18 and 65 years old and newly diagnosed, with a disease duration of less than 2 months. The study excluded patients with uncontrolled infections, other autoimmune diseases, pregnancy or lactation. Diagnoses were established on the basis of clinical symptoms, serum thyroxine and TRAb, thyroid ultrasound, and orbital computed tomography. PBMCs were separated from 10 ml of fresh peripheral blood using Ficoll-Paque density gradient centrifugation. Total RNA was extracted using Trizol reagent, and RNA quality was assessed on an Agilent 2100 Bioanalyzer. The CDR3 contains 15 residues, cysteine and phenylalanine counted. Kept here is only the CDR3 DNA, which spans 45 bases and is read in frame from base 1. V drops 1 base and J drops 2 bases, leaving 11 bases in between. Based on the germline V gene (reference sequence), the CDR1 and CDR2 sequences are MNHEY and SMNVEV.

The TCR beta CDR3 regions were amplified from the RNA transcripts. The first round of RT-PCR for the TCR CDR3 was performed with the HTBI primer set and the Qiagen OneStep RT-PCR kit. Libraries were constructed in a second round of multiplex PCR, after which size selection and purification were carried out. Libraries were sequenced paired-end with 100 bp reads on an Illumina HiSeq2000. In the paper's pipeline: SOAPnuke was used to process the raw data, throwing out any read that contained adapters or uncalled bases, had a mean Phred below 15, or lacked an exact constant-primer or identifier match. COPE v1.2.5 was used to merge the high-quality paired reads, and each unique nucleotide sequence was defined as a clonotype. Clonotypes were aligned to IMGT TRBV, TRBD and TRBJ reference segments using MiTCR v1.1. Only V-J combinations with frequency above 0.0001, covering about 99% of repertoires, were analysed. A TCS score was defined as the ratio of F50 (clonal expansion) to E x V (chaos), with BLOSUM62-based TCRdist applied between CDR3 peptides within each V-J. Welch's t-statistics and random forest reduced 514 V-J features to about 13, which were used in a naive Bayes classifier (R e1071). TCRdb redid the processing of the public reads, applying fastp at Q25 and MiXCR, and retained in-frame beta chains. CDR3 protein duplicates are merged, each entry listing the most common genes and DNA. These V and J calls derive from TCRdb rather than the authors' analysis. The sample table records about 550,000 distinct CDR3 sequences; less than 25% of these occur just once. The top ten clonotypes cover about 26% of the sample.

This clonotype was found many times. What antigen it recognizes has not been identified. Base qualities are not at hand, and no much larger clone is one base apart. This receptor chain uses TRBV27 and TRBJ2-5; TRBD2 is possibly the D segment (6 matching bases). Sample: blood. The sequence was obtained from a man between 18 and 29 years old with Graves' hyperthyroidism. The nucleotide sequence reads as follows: TGTGCCAGCAGTTTATGGTCGGGGACTCAAGAGACCCAGTACTTC. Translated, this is CASSLWSGTQETQYF.